The 10 T cell receptor beta chains in this list originate from one sample, sequenced in a study of T cell repertoires in cytomegalovirus infection. MiXCR, applied by TCRdb to the reads, yields one record per CDR3 protein. The table has over 150,000 distinct CDR3 sequences, approximately 18% seen once. Sequencing was done on a sample of CD8+ T cells from PBMCs. These receptors all stem from a human donor in good health (CMV status not recorded). Some clones in this sample may be carry-over from other donors' samples.

The chain uses TRBV7-8 and TRBJ2-5, with 13 bases aligning to TRBD2. The CDR3 is made up of 15 amino acids. The J segment lost 2 bases and the V segment lost 6 bases, leaving 3 bases of the junction unmatched. Germline CDR1 is SGHVS and CDR2 is FQNEAQ. DNA of the CDR3: TGTGCCAGCAGACTAGCGGGGGGGGGGCAAGAGACCCAGTACTTC. Encoded protein: CASRLAGGGQETQYF.

This chain links TRBV6-2 or TRBV6-3 with TRBJ2-7, with 12 bases identical to TRBD2. Germline V gene sequence: CDR1 MNHEY, CDR2 SVGEGT. J was trimmed by 2 bases and V by 5 bases; bases with no gene match: 7. The CDR3 contains 16 residues. CDR3 nucleotides: TGTGCCAGCAGTCCCGAAACTAGCGGGGGGACCTACGAGCAGTACTTC. Its protein product is CASSPETSGGTYEQYF.

This clonotype was seen only a few times. In DNA form, the CDR3 reads TGTGCCAGCAGCCGAGGTCGGACTAGCGATCGTGAGCAGTTCTTC. It is translated as CASSRGRTSDREQFF. V gene TRBV7-3 combines with J gene TRBJ2-1, with 9 bases that match TRBD2. The V gene's germline CDR1 is SGHTA and CDR2 FQGTGA. This CDR3 has 15 amino acids. The V segment lost 5 bases and the J segment 9 bases; nucleotides outside the gene matches: 11.

This clonotype was counted a few times. The rearrangement joins TRBV7-9 to TRBJ1-4; weak D call: TRBD1 (5 bases). Trimming cost V 5 bases and J 0 bases, with 13 bases left between them. CDR1 is SEHNR and CDR2 is FQNEAQ in the germline V gene (reference sequence). The CDR3 is made up of 16 amino acids. DNA for the CDR3: TGTGCCAGCAGCGAACGCGGGGCCTCAACTAATGAAAAACTGTTTTTT. Translated, it gives CASSERGASTNEKLFF. Using reference TRBV7-9 and TRBJ1-4 for the parts outside the CDR3, the full variable domain is DTGVSQNPRHKITKRGQNVTFRCDPISEHNRLYWYRQTLGQGPEFLTYFQNEAQLEKSRLLSDRFSAERPKGSFSTLEIQRTEQGDSAMYLCASSERGASTNEKLFFGSGTQLSVL.

This clonotype was counted a few times. The chain couples TRBV28 to TRBJ1-6, with D uncertain. This CDR3 region has 11 residues. Trimming took 4 bases from V and 11 from J, leaving 6 bases between them. The germline V gene encodes CDR1 MDHEN and CDR2 SYDVKM. CDR3 bases: TGTGCCAGCAGTTACGGGCCACCCCTCCACTTT. It codes for CASSYGPPLHF.

This chain joins TRBV9 and TRBJ2-1; TRBD2 might be the D (6 bases). CDR3 length: 14 residues. Germline loops: CDR1 SGDLS, CDR2 YYNGEE. V lost 5 bases to trimming and J lost 6 bases, with 15 bases between them. CDR3 in amino acids: CASSRLEGLNEQFF. Written as DNA, the CDR3 is TGTGCCAGCAGTCGTCTGGAGGGGCTCAATGAGCAGTTCTTC. The full variable domain, completed using reference TRBV9 and TRBJ2-1, is DSGVTQTPKHLITATGQRVTLRCSPRSGDLSVYWYQQSLDQGLQFLIQYYNGEERAKGNILERFSAQQFPDLHSELNLSSLELGDSALYFCASSRLEGLNEQFFGPGTRLTVL.

The rearrangement joins TRBV12-3 or TRBV12-4 to TRBJ2-1; no firm D call. The CDR3 consists of 15 residues. Trimming shortened V by 5 bases and J by 2 bases, and 13 bases separated the two germline ends. The CDR3 DNA is TGTGCCAGCAGTAGCTGGACGCCTGCCTACAATGAGCAGTTCTTC. Encoded protein: CASSSWTPAYNEQFF.

The chain has TRBV27 and TRBJ1-5; 8 nucleotides match TRBD1. There are 14 residues in the CDR3. Germline assignment: CDR1 MNHEY and CDR2 SMNVEV (reference sequence). V shed 6 bases, J shed 2 bases, and the junction held 3 bases outside the gene matches. This chain's CDR3 is CASRPGQGNQPQHF. The CDR3 nucleotides read TGTGCCAGCAGGCCGGGACAGGGCAATCAGCCCCAGCATTTT.

This clonotype was found a few times. This sequence joins TRBV12-3 or TRBV12-4 and TRBJ2-1; 9 bases agree with TRBD2. Trimming took 3 bases from V and 3 from J; bases not matched to a gene: 3. The CDR3 sequence is 15 residues long. The CDR3 DNA reads as TGTGCCAGCAGTTTGCTAGCGGGGTACTACAATGAGCAGTTCTTC. Translated: CASSLLAGYYNEQFF.

This clonotype was detected a few times. The V call is TRBV4-1, the J call TRBJ2-3; D might be TRBD2 (5 bases). The V gene's germline CDR1 is MGHRA and CDR2 YSYEKL. Trimming stripped 0 bases from V and 4 bases from J, with 8 bases between. The CDR3 is 14 residues long. The CDR3 is CASSQESSPDTQYF. The CDR3 DNA reads as TGCGCCAGCAGCCAAGAATCTAGCCCAGATACGCAGTATTTT.